The present T cell receptor (beta chain) was sequenced within a study of vaccination effects on CD4 cells after COVID-19. Overall study context: Sequencing followed a ViraFEST assay step that expanded antigen-specific CD4+ T cells with viral peptide pools. Study findings and constraints: After vaccination of healthy people, only 1 of 255 vaccine-induced clones cross-reacted with common cold coronaviruses.

To note about this clone: Its antigen is not known.

CDR1 and CDR2 (germline): SGHVS, FQNEAQ. The CDR3 has 13 residues. Trimming cost V 4 bases and J 9 bases, with 12 bases left between them. Cultured cells yielded isolated CD4+ T cells after 10 to 11 days. Each person got two doses of an mRNA SARS-CoV-2 vaccine, BNT162b2 or mRNA-1273. Generated by immunoSEQ multiplex PCR, the TCRdb table keeps only in-frame clones and is missing some. This sample carries 70,000 or so clones, 73% of them seen once, and the ten largest clones take approximately 2%. The material was CD4+ T cells from PBMCs cultured without peptide, obtained after COVID-19 vaccination. The chain employs TRBV7-8 and TRBJ2-2; D gene ambiguous. The sequence was collected from a human donor who received a COVID-19 vaccine. In DNA, the CDR3 is TGTGCCAGCAGCTCCGACCCTGGTCGGGAGCTGTTTTTT. Amino acids: CASSSDPGRELFF.